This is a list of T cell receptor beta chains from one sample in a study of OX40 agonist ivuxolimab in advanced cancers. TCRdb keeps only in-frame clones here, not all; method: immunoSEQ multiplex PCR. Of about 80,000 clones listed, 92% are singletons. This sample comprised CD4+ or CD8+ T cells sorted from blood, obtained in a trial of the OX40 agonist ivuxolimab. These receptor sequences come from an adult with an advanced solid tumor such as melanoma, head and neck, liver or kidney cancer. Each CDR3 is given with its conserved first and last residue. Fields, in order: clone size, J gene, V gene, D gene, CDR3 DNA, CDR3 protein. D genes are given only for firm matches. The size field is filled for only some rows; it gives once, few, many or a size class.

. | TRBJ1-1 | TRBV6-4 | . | TGTGCCAGCAGTGAAGATATGAACACTGAAGCTTTCTTT | CASSEDMNTEAFF
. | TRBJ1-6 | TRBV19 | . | TGTGCCAGTAGTAATATCCGCCGGGATGATAATAATTCACCCCTCCACTTT | CASSNIRRDDNNSPLHF
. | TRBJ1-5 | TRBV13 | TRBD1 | TGTGCCAGCAGCTTGTCGGGACAGAATCAGCCCCAGCATTTT | CASSLSGQNQPQHF
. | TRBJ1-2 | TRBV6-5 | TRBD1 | TGTGCCAGCAGTGAAACAGGGGCGGGTGGCTACACCTTC | CASSETGAGGYTF
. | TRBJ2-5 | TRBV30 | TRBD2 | TGTGCCTGGAACACGGGACTAGAGGGGGAGACCCAGTACTTC | CAWNTGLEGETQYF
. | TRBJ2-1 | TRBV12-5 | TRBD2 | TGTGCTAGTGGTGGGGAACTAGCGGGGGATTTCCCCTACAATGAGCAGTTCTTC | CASGGELAGDFPYNEQFF
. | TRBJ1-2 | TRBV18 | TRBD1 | TGTGCCAGCTCACCAACCCGGGACAGGGACTATGGCTACACCTTC | CASSPTRDRDYGYTF
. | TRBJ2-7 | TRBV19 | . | TGTGCCAGTAGTATTTCAGGGGCCTCCTACGAGCAGTACTTC | CASSISGASYEQYF
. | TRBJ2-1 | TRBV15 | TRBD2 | TGTGCCACCAATCTGGGACTAGGCAATGAGCAGTTCTTC | CATNLGLGNEQFF
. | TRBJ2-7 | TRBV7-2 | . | TGTGCCAGCAGTTCCGAGGGGCCTTTTATTGTCGAGCAGTACTTC | CASSSEGPFIVEQYF
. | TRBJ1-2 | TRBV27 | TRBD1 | TGTGCCAGCGGACCCTCGACAGGGGAGGTCTATGGCTACACCTTC | CASGPSTGEVYGYTF
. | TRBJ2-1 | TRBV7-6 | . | TGTGCCAGCAGCCCCACCCCGGCTGGCTACAATGAGCAGTTCTTC | CASSPTPAGYNEQFF
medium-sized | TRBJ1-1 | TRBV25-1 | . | TGTGCCAGCGAGGCAGGTGACACTGAAGCTTTCTTT | CASEAGDTEAFF
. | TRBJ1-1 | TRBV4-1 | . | TGCGCCAGCAGCCAGGGGGGGTACACTGAAGCTTTCTTT | CASSQGGYTEAFF
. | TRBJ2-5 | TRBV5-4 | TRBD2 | TGTGCCAGCAGCCCGGGGGGGCAAGAGACCCAGTACTTC | CASSPGGQETQYF
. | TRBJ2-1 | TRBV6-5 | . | TGTGCCAGCAGTAACAGGGCTTACAATGAGCAGTTCTTC | CASSNRAYNEQFF
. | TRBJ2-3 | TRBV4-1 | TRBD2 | TGCGCCAGCAGTGCTAGCGGGGGGGACACAGATACGCAGTATTTT | CASSASGGDTDTQYF
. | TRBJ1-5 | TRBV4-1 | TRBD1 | TGCGCCAGCAGCCAAGTCGTAGGGGGCGCGGGTCAGCCCCAGCATTTT | CASSQVVGGAGQPQHF
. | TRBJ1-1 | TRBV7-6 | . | TGTGCCAGCAGCCCCGGCCCTGAAGCTTTCTTT | CASSPGPEAFF
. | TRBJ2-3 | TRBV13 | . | TGTGCCAGCAGCCCCCCGGCGGGGAGCACAGATACGCAGTATTTT | CASSPPAGSTDTQYF
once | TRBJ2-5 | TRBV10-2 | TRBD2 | TGCGCCAGCAAATCTAGCGGGGGGCCCCCCCGAGCGGAGACCCAGTACTTC | CASKSSGGPPRAETQYF
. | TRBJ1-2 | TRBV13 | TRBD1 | TGTGCCAGCAGCTTCCGGGACAGGGCCAACTATGGCTACACCTTC | CASSFRDRANYGYTF
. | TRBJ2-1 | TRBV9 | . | TGTGCCAGCACCCCGAGTGTCTATGAGCAGTTCTTC | CASTPSVYEQFF
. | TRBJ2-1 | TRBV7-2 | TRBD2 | TGTGCCAGCAGCTTAGTGGCGGGGGTGCTCTCCTACAATGAGCAGTTCTTC | CASSLVAGVLSYNEQFF
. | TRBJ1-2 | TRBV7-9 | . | TGTGCCAGCAGCCCCTTCCGGGGTGGGAACTATGGCTACACCTTC | CASSPFRGGNYGYTF
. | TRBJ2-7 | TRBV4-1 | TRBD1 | TGCGCCAGCAGCCTGACAGGGCTCGAGCAGTACTTC | CASSLTGLEQYF
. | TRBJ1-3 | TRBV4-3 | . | TGCGCCAGCAGCCAAGATCTGTGGCAGTCTGGAAACACCATATATTTT | CASSQDLWQSGNTIYF
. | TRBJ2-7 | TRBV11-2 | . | TGTGCCAGCAGCTTAGAGCCCTCCTACGAGCAGTACTTC | CASSLEPSYEQYF
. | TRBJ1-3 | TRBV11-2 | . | TGTGCCAGCACCCAGGGAAACACCATATATTTT | CASTQGNTIYF
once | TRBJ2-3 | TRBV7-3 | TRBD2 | TGTGCCAGCAGCGTCTCTAGCGGGGGGCCCTACACAGATACGCAGTATTTT | CASSVSSGGPYTDTQYF
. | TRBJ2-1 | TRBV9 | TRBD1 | TGTGCCAGCAGCTTCCGGGACAGGGACCCCCTTCGCGAGCAGTTCTTC | CASSFRDRDPLREQFF
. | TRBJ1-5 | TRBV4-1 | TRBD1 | TGCGCCAGCAGCCAGGAGGACAGGGATTTCAATCAGCCCCAGCATTTT | CASSQEDRDFNQPQHF
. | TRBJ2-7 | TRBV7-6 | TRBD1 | TGTGCCAGCAGCTTGCCAGGGGGCCACGAGCAGTACTTC | CASSLPGGHEQYF
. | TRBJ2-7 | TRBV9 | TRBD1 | TGTGCCAGCAGCGACGGACCCCAGGGGGCAGGCTACGAGCAGTACTTC | CASSDGPQGAGYEQYF
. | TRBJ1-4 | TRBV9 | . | TGTGCCAGCAGCGTAGGAGGGAGTAATGAAAAACTGTTTTTT | CASSVGGSNEKLFF
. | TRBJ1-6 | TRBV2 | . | TGTGCCAGCATTCTAAGCGGGGAAGGCGGGTCACCCCTCCACTTT | CASILSGEGGSPLHF
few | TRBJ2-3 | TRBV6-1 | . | TGTGCCAGCAGTGAAACCTTTGGGGGAGTAGATACGCAGTATTTT | CASSETFGGVDTQYF
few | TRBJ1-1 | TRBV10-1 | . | TGCGCCAGCAGTCCCCCCCACGGCACTGAAGCTTTCTTT | CASSPPHGTEAFF
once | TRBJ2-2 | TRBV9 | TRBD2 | TGTGCCAGCAGCGTAGTTGGGACTAGCGGCAACACCGGGGAGCTGTTTTTT | CASSVVGTSGNTGELFF
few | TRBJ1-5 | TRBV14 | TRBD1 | TGTGCCAGCAGCGAGGACAGGGGTAGCAATCAGCCCCAGCATTTT | CASSEDRGSNQPQHF
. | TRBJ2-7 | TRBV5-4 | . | TGTGCCAGCAGCTCCGGCGGCGGGGAGGTTTACGAGCAGTACTTC | CASSSGGGEVYEQYF
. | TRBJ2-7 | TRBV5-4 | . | TGTGCCAGCAGCTTGGACCAGGGATACGAGCAGTACTTC | CASSLDQGYEQYF
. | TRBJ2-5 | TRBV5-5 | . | TGTGCCAGCAGGTCGGGGGAAGAGACCCAGTACTTC | CASRSGEETQYF
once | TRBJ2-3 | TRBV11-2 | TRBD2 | TGTGCCAGCAGCTTAGTTACTAGCGGGGGGCCAACCAGGGATACGCAGTATTTT | CASSLVTSGGPTRDTQYF
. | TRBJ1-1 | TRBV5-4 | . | TGTGCCAGCAGCTTGTGGGGGAACACTGAAGCTTTCTTT | CASSLWGNTEAFF
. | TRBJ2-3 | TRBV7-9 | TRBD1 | TGTGCCAGCAGCTTACCCAGGGGGCGCTCAGATACGCAGTATTTT | CASSLPRGRSDTQYF
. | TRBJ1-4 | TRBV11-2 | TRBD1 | TGTGCCAGCAGCTTAGAGGCAGGGGGAAATGAAAAACTGTTTTTT | CASSLEAGGNEKLFF
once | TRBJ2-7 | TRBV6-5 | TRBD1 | TGTGCCAGCAGTACTACAGGGGTCGAGCAGTACTTC | CASSTTGVEQYF
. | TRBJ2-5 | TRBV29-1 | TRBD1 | TGCAGCGTACGGACAGGGCTCACCGAGACCCAGTACTTC | CSVRTGLTETQYF
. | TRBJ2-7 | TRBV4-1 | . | TGCGCCAGCAGCCATATAGGGGATGACGAGCAGTACTTC | CASSHIGDDEQYF
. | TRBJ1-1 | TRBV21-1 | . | TGTGCCAGCAGCAAAGAGTCAGGGAGAGGAACCCGGGGCACTGAAGCTTTCTTT | CASSKESGRGTRGTEAFF
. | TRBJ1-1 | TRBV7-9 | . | TGTGCCAGCAGCTCCCTGGGTGGGGTTGAAGCTTTCTTT | CASSSLGGVEAFF
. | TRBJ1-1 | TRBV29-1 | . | TGCAGCGTATCCTTGAGGGGGGACACTGAAGCTTTCTTT | CSVSLRGDTEAFF
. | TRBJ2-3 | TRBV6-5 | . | TGTGCCAGCAGTTACGTTGGGAAACGCACAGATACGCAGTATTTT | CASSYVGKRTDTQYF
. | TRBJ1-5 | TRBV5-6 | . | TGTGCCAGCAGCTTGGTTCGCAGCAATCAGCCCCAGCATTTT | CASSLVRSNQPQHF